The 6 T cell receptor beta chains reported below all come from one sample, sequenced in a study of breast tumors, draining lymph nodes, adjacent tissues. Axillary draining lymph nodes of breast cancer patients supplied the node samples. TCRdb reprocessed the multiplex PCR reads with MiXCR, giving one entry per CDR3 protein. Among approximately 170,000 distinct CDR3 sequences, roughly 30% were seen once, and the ten largest hold approximately 4.3%. Sequenced material: axillary lymph node tissue. Receptor source: a female donor with breast cancer. Some clones in this sample may be carry-over from other donors' samples.

As for this clonotype: A much more abundant neighbour one base away suggests this may be a read error. The genes are TRBV20-1 and TRBJ2-7; 7 bases match TRBD2. V lost 5 bases, J lost 7 bases, and 14 bases stayed unmatched. CDR3 length: 14 residues. Germline V gene sequence: CDR1 DFQATT, CDR2 SNEGSKA (reference sequence). CDR3 sequence (DNA): TGCAGTGCTGCACGACTAGCTTTAAAGGCAGAGCAGTACTTC. Its protein is CSAARLALKAEQYF.

The J gene is TRBJ2-5, the V gene TRBV20-1; possibly TRBD1 for D (6 bases). V was shortened by 4 bases and J by 7 bases, with 13 bases between the two germline ends. CDR3 length: 12 amino acids. The V gene's germline CDR1 is DFQATT and CDR2 SNEGSKA (reference sequence). The chain's CDR3 is CSANQAQGTQYF. CDR3 DNA sequence: TGCAGTGCTAACCAAGCACAGGGGACCCAGTACTTC.

This clonotype was counted at least ten times. This chain joins TRBV7-2 and TRBJ2-7; 8 bases agree with TRBD1. V shed 4 bases, J shed 7 bases, and the junction held 12 bases outside the gene matches. There are 15 residues in the CDR3. Germline V CDR1 and CDR2: SGHTA, FQGNSA. In nucleotides, the CDR3 is TGTGCCAGCAGCTCCATAGACAGGGGAACGAGAGAGCAGTACTTC. Translated: CASSSIDRGTREQYF.

In regard to this clonotype: A much more abundant neighbour one base away suggests this may be a read error. The V and J genes are TRBV4-2 and TRBJ2-1; possibly TRBD2 for D (5 bases). The germline V gene encodes CDR1 LGHNA and CDR2 YNFKEQ. There are 17 residues in the CDR3. Here the CDR3 reads CASSQDLPSSLYNEQLF. CDR3 DNA: TGTGCCAGCAGCCAAGATCTGCCTAGCAGTCTCTACAATGAGCAGCTCTTC.

The chain is built from TRBV20-1 and TRBJ2-1, with D possibly being TRBD1 (6 bases). Germline loops: CDR1 DFQATT, CDR2 SNEGSKA (reference sequence). V lost 3 bases and J 3 bases, leaving 9 bases between the germline ends. CDR3 length equals 13 residues. CDR3 sequence (DNA): TGCAGTGCTAGGGGCAGGGGCTACAATGAGCAGTTCTTC. It encodes CSARGRGYNEQFF.

A few counts support this clonotype. The chain uses TRBV20-1 and TRBJ1-1; D possibly corresponds to TRBD1 (5 bases). V was trimmed by 4 bases and J by 1 base, leaving 16 bases between them. Per the germline V gene, CDR1 is DFQATT and CDR2 is SNEGSKA (reference sequence). The CDR3 is 15 amino acids. The CDR3 sequence is CSATRIGGKNTEAFF. The CDR3 region has the DNA TGCAGTGCTACCCGGATTGGGGGGAAGAACACTGAAGCTTTCTTT.